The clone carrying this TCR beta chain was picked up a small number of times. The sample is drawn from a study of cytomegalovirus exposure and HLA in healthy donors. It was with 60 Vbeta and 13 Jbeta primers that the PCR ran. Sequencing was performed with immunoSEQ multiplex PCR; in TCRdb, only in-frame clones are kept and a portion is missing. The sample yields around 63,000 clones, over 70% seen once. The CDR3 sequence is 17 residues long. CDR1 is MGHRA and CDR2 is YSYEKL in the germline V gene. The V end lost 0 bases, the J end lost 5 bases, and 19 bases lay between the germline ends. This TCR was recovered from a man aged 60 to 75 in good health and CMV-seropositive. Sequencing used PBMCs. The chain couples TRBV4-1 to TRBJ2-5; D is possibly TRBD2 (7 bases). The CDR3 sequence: CASSQEQNGGPHETQYF. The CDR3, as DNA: TGCGCCAGCAGCCAAGAACAAAACGGGGGGCCTCATGAGACCCAGTACTTC.